This T cell receptor beta chain was sequenced during a study of cytomegalovirus exposure and HLA in healthy donors. Study-wide points: The study listed some 160 cytomegalovirus-associated TCR beta chains. Rarity held for most TCR sequences, but there were some public TCRs that occurred in many donors. Confirmation in vitro established that three CMV-associated chains were specific for CMV antigens.

The study drew the donors from its approximately 120-subject validation cohort, separate from the roughly 700-subject first cohort. On this clone itself: The antigen is not known.

Germline CDR1 is SGDLS and CDR2 is YYNGEE. Trimming took off 0 bases at V and 6 bases at J, with 18 bases between the two ends. The CDR3 covers 16 residues. Sequenced by immunoSEQ multiplex PCR; TCRdb stores in-frame clones only, minus some. Seen here are 300,000 to 450,000 clones, around 86% observed once, and the top ten hold under 0.95%. V and J are TRBV9 and TRBJ1-2; D may be TRBD1 (5 bases). This TCR derives from a woman aged 18-30 years in good health and CMV-seronegative. The material sequenced was PBMCs. The DNA for the CDR3 is TGTGCCAGCAGCGTAGTAGTGCAGGGAAGCTTGAATGGCTACACCTTC. It translates to CASSVVVQGSLNGYTF. The full variable domain, completed using reference TRBV9 and TRBJ1-2, is DSGVTQTPKHLITATGQRVTLRCSPRSGDLSVYWYQQSLDQGLQFLIQYYNGEERAKGNILERFSAQQFPDLHSELNLSSLELGDSALYFCASSVVVQGSLNGYTFGSGTRLTVV.